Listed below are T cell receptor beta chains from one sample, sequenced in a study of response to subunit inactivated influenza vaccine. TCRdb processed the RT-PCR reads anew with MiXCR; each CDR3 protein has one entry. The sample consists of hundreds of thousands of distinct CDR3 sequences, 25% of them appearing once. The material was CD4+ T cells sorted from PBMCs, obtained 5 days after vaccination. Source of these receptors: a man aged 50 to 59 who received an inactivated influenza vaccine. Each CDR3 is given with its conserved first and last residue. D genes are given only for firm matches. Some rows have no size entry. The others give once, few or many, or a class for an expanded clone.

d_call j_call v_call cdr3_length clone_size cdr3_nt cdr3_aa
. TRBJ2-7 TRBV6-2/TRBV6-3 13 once TGTGCCAGCAGACTCGGGACGCCTCGTCTGAGGTACTTC CASRLGTPRLRYF
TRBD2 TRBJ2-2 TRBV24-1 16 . TGTGCCACCAGTGAAACTAGCGGGGGAACAACCGGGGAGCTGTTTTTT CATSETSGGTTGELFF
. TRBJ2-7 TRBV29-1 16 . TGCAGCGTTGATGGTGGTGGGGGACTGAACTCCTACGAGCAGTACTTC CSVDGGGGLNSYEQYF
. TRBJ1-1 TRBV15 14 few TGTGCCACCAGCAGAGGCCTGTCTGGCACTGAAGCTTTCTTT CATSRGLSGTEAFF
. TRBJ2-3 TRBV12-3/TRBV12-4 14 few TGTGCCAGCAGCCAAACCGTGGCGGGAGATACGCAGTATTTT CASSQTVAGDTQYF
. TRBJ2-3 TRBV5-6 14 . TGTGCCAGCAGCTGGGGACCGACTGACGATACGCAGTATTTT CASSWGPTDDTQYF
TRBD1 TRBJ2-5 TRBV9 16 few TGTGCCAGCAGCGTACTCCGGGGACAGGGCGCAGAGACCCAGTACTTC CASSVLRGQGAETQYF
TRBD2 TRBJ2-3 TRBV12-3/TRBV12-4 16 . TGTGCCAGCAGTCCCGGGGGGGTAATTAGCACAGATACGCAGTATTTT CASSPGGVISTDTQYF
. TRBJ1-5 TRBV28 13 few TGTGCCAGCAGACCAGTTAGCAATCAGCCCCAGCATTTT CASRPVSNQPQHF
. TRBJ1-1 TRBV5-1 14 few TGCGCCAGCAGCTCGACAGTTCGGGACACTGAAGCTTTCTTT CASSSTVRDTEAFF
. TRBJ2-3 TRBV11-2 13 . TGTGCCAGCAGCTCAGGGCCCAAAGATACGCAGTATTTT CASSSGPKDTQYF
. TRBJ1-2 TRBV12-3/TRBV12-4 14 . TGTGCCAGCAGACCTCGACAGTCTAACTATGGCTACACCTTC CASRPRQSNYGYTF
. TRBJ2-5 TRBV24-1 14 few TGTGCCACCAGTGCACCGGGACAACAAGAGACCCAGTACTTC CATSAPGQQETQYF
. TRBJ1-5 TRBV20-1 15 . TGCAGTGCTATTGACGGATACTATAGCAATCAGCCCCAGCATTTT CSAIDGYYSNQPQHF
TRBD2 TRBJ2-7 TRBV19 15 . TGTGCCAGTAGTATCAGTGCGGGAGGGGAAAGCCCTCAGTACTTC CASSISAGGESPQYF
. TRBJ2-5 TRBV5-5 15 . TGTGCCAGCTGCCACCTGGGAGTTTTCCAAGAGACCCAGTACTTC CASCHLGVFQETQYF
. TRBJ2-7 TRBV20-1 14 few TGCAGTGCTAGAGATGAGTACGGTCCCTACGAGCAGTACTTC CSARDEYGPYEQYF
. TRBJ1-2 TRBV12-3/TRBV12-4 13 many TGTGCCAGCAGTCCTAACAGGAGAGATGGCTACACCTTC CASSPNRRDGYTF
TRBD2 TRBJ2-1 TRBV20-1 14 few TGCAGTGCTAGGACTAGCGGGGGGAAGAGTGAGCAGTTCTTC CSARTSGGKSEQFF
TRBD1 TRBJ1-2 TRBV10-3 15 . TGTGCCATCCAGAGACAGGGCCCGACGGGCTATGGCTACACCTTC CAIQRQGPTGYGYTF
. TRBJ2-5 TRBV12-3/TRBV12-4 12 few TGTGCCAGCAGGTCCCCTGGTGAGACCCAGTACTTC CASRSPGETQYF
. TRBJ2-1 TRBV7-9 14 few TGTGCCAGCAGCTTAAGCGGGCCATACAATGAGCAGTTCTTC CASSLSGPYNEQFF
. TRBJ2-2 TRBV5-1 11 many TGTGCCAGCAGTTTCACCGGGGAGCTGTTTTTT CASSFTGELFF
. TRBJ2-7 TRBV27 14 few TGTGCCAGCAGTCGGAAGGGACCCCTCTACGAGCAGTACTTC CASSRKGPLYEQYF
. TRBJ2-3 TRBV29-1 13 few TGCAGCGTCACGTCACCCCTCGCGGATACGCAGTATTTT CSVTSPLADTQYF
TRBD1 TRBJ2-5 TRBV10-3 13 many TGTGCCATCAGGAAAACAGGGGAAGCAGCCCAGTACTTC CAIRKTGEAAQYF
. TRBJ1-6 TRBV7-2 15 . TGTGCCAGCAGCGCCACTCGTGACAGAAATTCACCCCTCCACTTT CASSATRDRNSPLHF
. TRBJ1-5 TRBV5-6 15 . TGTGCCAGCAGCTTGGCGGGGGACACACATCAGCCCCAGCATTTT CASSLAGDTHQPQHF
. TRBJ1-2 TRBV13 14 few TGTGCCAGCAGCCGTCTCGACGGGAACTATGGCTACACCTTC CASSRLDGNYGYTF
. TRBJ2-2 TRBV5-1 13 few TGCGCCAGCAGCTCCGCTAGCACCGGGGAGCTGTTTTTT CASSSASTGELFF
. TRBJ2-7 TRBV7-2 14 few TGTGCCAGCAGCACCATACAGGGTCCCTACGAGCAGTACTTC CASSTIQGPYEQYF
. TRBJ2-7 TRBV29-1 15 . TGCAGCCTCCCGCCGGGGACACTGACGACCTACGAGCAGTACTTC CSLPPGTLTTYEQYF
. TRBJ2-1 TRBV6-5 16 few TGTGCCAGCAGTTCAGGTACTTCCGGGACCTACAATGAGCAGTTCTTC CASSSGTSGTYNEQFF
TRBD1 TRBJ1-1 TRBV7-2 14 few TGTGCCAGCAGCTTAGTAGTGACAGGGGGCGAAGCTTTCTTT CASSLVVTGGEAFF
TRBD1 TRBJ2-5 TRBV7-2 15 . TGTGCCAGCAGCGAGGGACAGGGACGGCGAGAGACCCAGTACTTC CASSEGQGRRETQYF
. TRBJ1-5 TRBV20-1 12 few TGCAGTGCTAGAGATGACATTCAGCCCCAGCATTTT CSARDDIQPQHF
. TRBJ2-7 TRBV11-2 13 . TGTGCCAGCAGCCTTCATCTCTCCTACGAGCAGTACTTC CASSLHLSYEQYF
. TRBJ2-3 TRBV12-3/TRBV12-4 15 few TGTGCCAGCAGTTTAGCTCTAGTTGTCGCAGATACGCAGTATTTT CASSLALVVADTQYF
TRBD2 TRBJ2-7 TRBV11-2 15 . TGTGCCAGCAGCGCCGGGGGGGGCAGATCCTACGAGCAGTACTTC CASSAGGGRSYEQYF
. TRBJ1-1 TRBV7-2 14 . TGTGCCAGCAGCCAGGGACACGCGAACACTGAAGCTTTCTTT CASSQGHANTEAFF
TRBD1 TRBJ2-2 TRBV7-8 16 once TGTGCCAGCAGCATAAAAGGGACAGGGAACACCGGGGAGCTGTTTTTT CASSIKGTGNTGELFF